This TCR beta chain was captured in a study of cytomegalovirus exposure and HLA in healthy donors. The PCR used 60 Vbeta and 13 Jbeta primers. Assay: immunoSEQ multiplex PCR; the TCRdb copy retains only in-frame clones and omits some. The data contain tens of thousands of clones, around 62% of them singletons. The J segment lost 3 bases and the V segment lost 6 bases, leaving 8 bases of the junction unmatched. CDR3 size: 14 residues. Per the germline V gene, CDR1 is SNHLY and CDR2 is FYNNEI. The source is a male donor in good health and CMV-seropositive. The rearrangement links TRBV2 to TRBJ2-7, with 7 bases matching TRBD2. Sequencing was done on a sample of PBMCs. The CDR3 loop reads CASRTTSRGYEQYF. In DNA, the CDR3 is TGTGCCAGCAGAACGACTAGCCGGGGCTACGAGCAGTACTTC. Filled out from reference TRBV2 and TRBJ2-7, the complete variable domain reads EPEVTQTPSHQVTQMGQEVILRCVPISNHLYFYWYRQILGQKVEFLVSFYNNEISEKSEIFDDQFSVERPDGSNFTLKIRSTKLEDSAMYFCASRTTSRGYEQYFGPGTRLTVT.